The 18 T cell receptor beta chains below all came from one sample that was sequenced in a study of regulatory T cells in long-lasting Graves disease (dated by TCRdb to about 2021). The library came from multiplex PCR. The run used an Illumina HiSeq 4000. CDR3 regions were amplified by Arm-PCR with iRepertoire HTBI primers to construct TCR beta libraries. Clones were called with MiXCR by TCRdb after fastp trimmed the public reads at Q25, and only in-frame beta chains were retained. Rows with one shared CDR3 protein collapse into an entry with the most common genes and DNA. The table for this sample lists around 480,000 distinct CDR3 sequences; about 16% of them were counted only once. Together, the top ten hold 9% to 15% of the sample. The time point label, read with the paper, signifies: newly diagnosed GD, antithyroid drugs for less than 3 months. For both TCR sequencing and RNA sequencing, RNA was extracted from PBMCs using TRIzol.

This same sample was also part of a study on T cells in Graves' hyperthyroidism and ophthalmopathy.

The sequencing used peripheral blood mononuclear cells (PBMCs), collected at new diagnosis, from a patient treated with antithyroid drugs. These receptors came from a man aged 35 to 55 with Graves disease. Donor details come from another sample of the same person, matched by shared clones.

This clonotype was seen many times. The chain uses TRBV20-1 and TRBJ1-1; 7 bases agree with TRBD1. Germline V gene data show CDR1 as DFQATT and CDR2 as SNEGSKA (reference sequence). V was pared by 0 bases and J by 6 bases, with 10 bases of the junction left unmatched. There are 15 residues in the CDR3. CDR3 nucleotide sequence: TGCAGTGCTAGAGATCTTTACAGGGGAGAAGCTGAAGCTTTCTTT. It is translated as CSARDLYRGEAEAFF.

V usage is TRBV20-1 and J usage is TRBJ1-5, with a possible D match to TRBD1 (5 bases). V was cut by 3 bases and J by 0 bases, with 21 bases left in between. The germline V gene encodes CDR1 DFQATT and CDR2 SNEGSKA (reference sequence). The CDR3 sequence is 18 residues long. The CDR3 is CSASDSWDLKYSNQPQHF. The CDR3 DNA reads TGCAGTGCTAGCGATAGCTGGGACCTAAAATATAGCAATCAGCCCCAGCATTTT.

This clonotype was counted many times. The CDR3 DNA reads as TGTGCCAGCAGTTCCACCTCTAGCGGGAGCCACGAGCAGTACTTC. It is translated as CASSSTSSGSHEQYF. V usage is TRBV12-3 or TRBV12-4 and J usage is TRBJ2-7; TRBD2 aligns across 10 bases. There are 15 residues in the CDR3. Trimming took 4 bases from V and 5 from J; bases not matched to a gene: 8.

Many counts were recorded for this clonotype. The chain employs TRBV11-2 and TRBJ2-1, with 16 bases lining up with TRBD2. This CDR3 contains 18 residues. With V trimmed by 5 bases and J by 2 bases, 6 bases remained unmatched. The V gene's germline CDR1 is SGHAT and CDR2 FQNNGV. CDR3 coding DNA: TGTGCCAGCAGCACCGGGACTAGCGGGAGGGCCACCTACAATGAGCAGTTCTTC. This codes for CASSTGTSGRATYNEQFF.

This clonotype occurred a few times. The chain links TRBV11-2 to TRBJ2-1; D not resolved. CDR1 and CDR2 (germline): SGHAT, FQNNGV. V was pared by 5 bases and J by 5 bases, with 13 bases between. The CDR3 has 14 residues. CDR3 protein: CASSPARADNEQFF. Written as DNA, the CDR3 is TGTGCCAGCAGCCCCGCTCGGGCTGACAATGAGCAGTTCTTC.

The chain employs TRBV5-1 and TRBJ2-3; 9 positions match TRBD1. J was trimmed by 7 bases and V by 2 bases; bases with no gene match: 5. Germline V gene sequence: CDR1 SGHRS, CDR2 YFSETQ. The CDR3 covers 14 residues. CDR3 loop: CASSFDRGRNTQYF. The CDR3, as DNA: TGCGCCAGCAGCTTCGACAGGGGGAGGAATACGCAGTATTTT.

The V gene is TRBV7-9, the J gene TRBJ2-5; 12 bases are shared with TRBD2. CDR1 SEHNR and CDR2 FQNEAQ come from the germline V gene (reference sequence). V shed 5 bases and J 4 bases; nucleotides not matched to a gene: 5. The CDR3 loop spans 15 amino acids. The CDR3 coding sequence is TGTGCCAGCAGCGTCGGGACTAGCGGGCCAGAGACCCAGTACTTC. This sequence encodes CASSVGTSGPETQYF.

This clonotype showed up many times. The chain links TRBV11-1 to TRBJ2-1; TRBD1 matches at 11 bases. With V trimmed by 3 bases and J by 9 bases, 4 bases remained unmatched. Germline V gene data show CDR1 as SGHAT and CDR2 as FQDESV (reference sequence). The CDR3 runs 14 residues. Written as DNA, the CDR3 is TGTGCCAGCAGCTTCGGGACAGGGGGTTTTGAGCAGTTCTTC. Its translation: CASSFGTGGFEQFF.

The chain uses TRBV7-2 and TRBJ2-7; no firm D call. CDR1 and CDR2 from the germline V gene are SGHTA and FQGNSA. The germline V and J ends were trimmed by 5 bases and 5 bases, with 19 bases remaining between them. The CDR3 sequence is 15 residues long. CDR3 nucleotide sequence: TGTGCCAGCAGCCCAGGCGTCCGGGTGGACCACGAGCAGTACTTC. Its protein is CASSPGVRVDHEQYF.

This clonotype was observed many times. This sequence joins TRBV28 and TRBJ1-5; the D gene is possibly TRBD1 (5 bases). Looked up from germline, CDR1 is MDHEN and CDR2 is SYDVKM. V shed 5 bases and J shed 10 bases, with 18 bases lying between them. This CDR3 comprises 14 residues. The CDR3 is CASSAGRGRDPQHF. The CDR3 DNA is TGTGCCAGCAGTGCCGGACGGGGTCGGGACCCCCAGCATTTT.

This clonotype was seen ten or more times. The CDR3 here is CASSLEQSLDEQYF. CDR3 nucleotides: TGCGCCAGCAGCTTGGAGCAGTCTTTGGACGAGCAGTACTTC. The chain carries TRBV5-1 and TRBJ2-7; D call uncertain. V shed 0 bases and J shed 5 bases, with 12 bases lying between them. Germline CDR1 and CDR2: SGHRS and YFSETQ. CDR3 size: 14 residues. The full variable domain, in which reference TRBV5-1 and TRBJ2-7 provide the parts outside the CDR3, is KAGVTQTPRYLIKTRGQQVTLSCSPISGHRSVSWYQQTPGQGLQFLFEYFSETQRNKGNFPGRFSGRQFSNSRSEMNVSTLELGDSALYLCASSLEQSLDEQYFGPGTRLTVT.

This clonotype was observed a handful of times. The chain links TRBV6-1 to TRBJ1-2, with 7 bases matching TRBD1. Looked up from germline, CDR1 is MNHNS and CDR2 is SASEGT. The CDR3 has 13 residues. The J segment lost 3 bases and the V segment lost 6 bases, leaving 4 bases of the junction unmatched. CDR3 amino acids: CASRRGTDYGYTF. CDR3 sequence (DNA): TGTGCCAGCAGACGGGGGACAGACTATGGCTACACCTTC.

The rearrangement joins TRBV27 to TRBJ2-2, with D perhaps matching TRBD1 or TRBD2 (5 bases each). Germline loops: CDR1 MNHEY, CDR2 SMNVEV (reference sequence). The germline V and J ends were trimmed by 4 bases and 4 bases, with 13 bases remaining between them. There are 15 residues in the CDR3. The CDR3, as DNA: TGTGCCAGCAGTTCCGAGGGGTCGGGCACCGGGGAGCTGTTTTTT. It translates to CASSSEGSGTGELFF.

The chain carries TRBV24-1 and TRBJ2-1; 11 bases are shared with TRBD2. The ends lost 4 bases at V and 3 bases at J; junction bases unmatched: 7. This CDR3 is built from 17 residues. Germline-derived CDR1 and CDR2 are KGHDR and SFDVKD. The chain's CDR3 is CATSDFALAGDYNEQFF. The CDR3 bases are TGTGCCACCAGTGACTTCGCACTAGCGGGAGACTACAATGAGCAGTTCTTC.

J is TRBJ1-1 and V is TRBV28; TRBD1 agrees at 10 bases. Germline V CDR1 and CDR2: MDHEN, SYDVKM. The CDR3 extends over 17 amino acids. With 3 bases clipped from V and 5 bases from J, the junction kept 12 bases outside the gene matches. The CDR3 DNA sequence: TGTGCCAGCAGTTTCCGGGACAGGGGTAATCGGGGGACTGAAGCTTTCTTT. This sequence encodes CASSFRDRGNRGTEAFF.

V is TRBV10-1 and J is TRBJ2-7; 7 bases are shared with TRBD2. Germline-derived CDR1 and CDR2 are WNHNN and SYGVQD (reference sequence). The CDR3 totals 13 residues. After removal of 8 bases from V and 4 bases from J, the junction contained 8 bases not matched to a gene. CDR3 sequence: CASGNSGPYEQYF. In nucleotides, the CDR3 is TGCGCCAGCGGGAATAGCGGGCCTTACGAGCAGTACTTC.

The chain carries TRBV12-3 or TRBV12-4 and TRBJ2-2; D is unclear. V dropped 7 bases and J dropped 6 bases, with 6 bases sitting between them. The CDR3 contains 11 residues. The CDR3 loop is CASMHAGELFF. The CDR3 coding sequence is TGTGCCAGCATGCACGCCGGGGAGCTGTTTTTT.

This clonotype has a handful of counts. The gene calls are TRBV3-1 and TRBJ2-3; TRBD2 matches at 13 bases. In germline, CDR1 is LGHDT, CDR2 YNNKEL (reference sequence). The CDR3 is made up of 16 amino acids. V dropped 4 bases and J dropped 7; count of bases not matched to a gene: 8. CDR3 in amino acids: CASSLGLAGVFNTQYF. The CDR3 DNA is TGTGCCAGCAGCCTAGGACTAGCGGGAGTATTCAATACGCAGTATTTT.